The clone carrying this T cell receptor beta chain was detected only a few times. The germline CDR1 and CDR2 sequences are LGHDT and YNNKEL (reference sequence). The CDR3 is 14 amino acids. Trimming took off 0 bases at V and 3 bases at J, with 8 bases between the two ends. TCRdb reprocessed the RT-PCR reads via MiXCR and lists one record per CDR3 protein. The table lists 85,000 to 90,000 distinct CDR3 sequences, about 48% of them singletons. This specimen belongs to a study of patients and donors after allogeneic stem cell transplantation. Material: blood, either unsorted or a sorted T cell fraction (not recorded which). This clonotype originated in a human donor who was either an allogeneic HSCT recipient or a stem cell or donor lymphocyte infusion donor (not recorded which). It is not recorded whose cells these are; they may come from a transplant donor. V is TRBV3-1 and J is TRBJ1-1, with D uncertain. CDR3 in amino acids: CASSQDTSHTEAFF. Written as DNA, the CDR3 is TGTGCCAGCAGCCAAGATACATCTCACACTGAAGCTTTCTTT.